This T cell receptor (beta chain) appears in the sequencing data of a study of blood T cells in healthy people across ages. Study results and caveats: Any conclusive comparison of naive versus antigen-experienced cells was prevented by using unsorted PBMCs. In these data, TCR beta diversity tracked strongly with naive T cell percentage.

This clonotype occurred many times. The antigen is not known. The CDR3 is 17 residues long. The germline CDR1 and CDR2 sequences are SGDLS and YYNGEE. V lost 1 base and J lost 5; bases outside the gene matches: 12. It was with a sample-barcoded 5' primer and a J-beta primer mix that a second PCR of roughly 7 to 12 cycles was run. MiXCR, run by TCRdb on the 5' RACE reads, gives a single entry per CDR3 protein. The table lists 550,000 to 650,000 distinct CDR3 sequences, about 28% of them singletons. The source is a woman of 80 years or more in good health. This chain uses TRBV9 with TRBJ2-3; 8 nucleotides line up with TRBD2. The sample comprised blood. The CDR3 nucleotides read TGTGCCAGCAGCGTATCCGGTAAACGGGGGGGCCGAGATACGCAGTATTTT. Its translation: CASSVSGKRGGRDTQYF.